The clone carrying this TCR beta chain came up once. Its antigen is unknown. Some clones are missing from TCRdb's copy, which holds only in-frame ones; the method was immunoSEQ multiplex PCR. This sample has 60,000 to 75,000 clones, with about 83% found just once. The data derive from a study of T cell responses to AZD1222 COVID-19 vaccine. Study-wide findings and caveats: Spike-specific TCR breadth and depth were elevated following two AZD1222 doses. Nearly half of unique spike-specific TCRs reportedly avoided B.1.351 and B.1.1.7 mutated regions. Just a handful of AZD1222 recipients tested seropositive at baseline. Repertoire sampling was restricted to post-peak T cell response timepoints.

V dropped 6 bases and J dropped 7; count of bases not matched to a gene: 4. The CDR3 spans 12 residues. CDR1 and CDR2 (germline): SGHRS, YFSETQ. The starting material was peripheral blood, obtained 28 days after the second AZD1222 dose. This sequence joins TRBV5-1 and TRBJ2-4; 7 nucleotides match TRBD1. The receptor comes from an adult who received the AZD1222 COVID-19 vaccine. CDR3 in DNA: TGCGCCAGCACCGGGACAGAGAACATTCAGTACTTC. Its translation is CASTGTENIQYF.